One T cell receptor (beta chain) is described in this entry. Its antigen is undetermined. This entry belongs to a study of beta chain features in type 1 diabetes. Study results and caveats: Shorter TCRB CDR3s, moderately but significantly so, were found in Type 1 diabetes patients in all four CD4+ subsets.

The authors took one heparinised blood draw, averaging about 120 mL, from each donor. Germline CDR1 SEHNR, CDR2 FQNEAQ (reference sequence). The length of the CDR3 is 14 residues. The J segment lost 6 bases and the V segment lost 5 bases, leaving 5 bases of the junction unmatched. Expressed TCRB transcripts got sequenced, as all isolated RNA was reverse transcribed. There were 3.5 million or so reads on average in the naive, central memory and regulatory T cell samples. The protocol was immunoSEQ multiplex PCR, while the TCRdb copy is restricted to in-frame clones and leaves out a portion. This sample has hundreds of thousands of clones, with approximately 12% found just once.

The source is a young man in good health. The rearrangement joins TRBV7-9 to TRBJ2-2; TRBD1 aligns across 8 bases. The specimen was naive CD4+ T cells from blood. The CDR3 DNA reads TGTGCCAGCAGCGCGACAGGGGTCGCCGGGGAGCTGTTTTTT. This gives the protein CASSATGVAGELFF. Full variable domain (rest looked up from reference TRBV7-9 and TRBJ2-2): DTGVSQNPRHKITKRGQNVTFRCDPISEHNRLYWYRQTLGQGPEFLTYFQNEAQLEKSRLLSDRFSAERPKGSFSTLEIQRTEQGDSAMYLCASSATGVAGELFFGEGSRLTVL.